This T cell receptor beta chain was retrieved from a study of spatial heterogeneity in lung cancer. Germline V gives CDR1 MNHEY, CDR2 SMNVEV (reference sequence). The CDR3 contains 16 residues. A distinct unique molecular identifier was carried by each TCR cDNA molecule. TCRdb reprocessed the 5' RACE reads via MiXCR and lists one record per CDR3 protein. This sample has 48,000 or so distinct CDR3 sequences; over 4.5% occur once, and the top ten carry roughly 10%. This clonotype was recorded many times. At one of its ends the junction is not consistent with the germline gene, which may arise from a read error. Noted time point: sample taken at primary tumor resection.

The chain carries TRBV27 and TRBJ2-2; a possible D gene is TRBD1 (7 bases). The sequenced sample was PBMCs, obtained at surgery. The sequence came from a male donor with early-stage non-small cell lung cancer. CDR3 residues: CASSLSQGGASGELFF. CDR3 bases: TGTGCCAGCAGTCTATCCCAGGGGGGCGCGTCCGGGGAGCTGTTTTTT.